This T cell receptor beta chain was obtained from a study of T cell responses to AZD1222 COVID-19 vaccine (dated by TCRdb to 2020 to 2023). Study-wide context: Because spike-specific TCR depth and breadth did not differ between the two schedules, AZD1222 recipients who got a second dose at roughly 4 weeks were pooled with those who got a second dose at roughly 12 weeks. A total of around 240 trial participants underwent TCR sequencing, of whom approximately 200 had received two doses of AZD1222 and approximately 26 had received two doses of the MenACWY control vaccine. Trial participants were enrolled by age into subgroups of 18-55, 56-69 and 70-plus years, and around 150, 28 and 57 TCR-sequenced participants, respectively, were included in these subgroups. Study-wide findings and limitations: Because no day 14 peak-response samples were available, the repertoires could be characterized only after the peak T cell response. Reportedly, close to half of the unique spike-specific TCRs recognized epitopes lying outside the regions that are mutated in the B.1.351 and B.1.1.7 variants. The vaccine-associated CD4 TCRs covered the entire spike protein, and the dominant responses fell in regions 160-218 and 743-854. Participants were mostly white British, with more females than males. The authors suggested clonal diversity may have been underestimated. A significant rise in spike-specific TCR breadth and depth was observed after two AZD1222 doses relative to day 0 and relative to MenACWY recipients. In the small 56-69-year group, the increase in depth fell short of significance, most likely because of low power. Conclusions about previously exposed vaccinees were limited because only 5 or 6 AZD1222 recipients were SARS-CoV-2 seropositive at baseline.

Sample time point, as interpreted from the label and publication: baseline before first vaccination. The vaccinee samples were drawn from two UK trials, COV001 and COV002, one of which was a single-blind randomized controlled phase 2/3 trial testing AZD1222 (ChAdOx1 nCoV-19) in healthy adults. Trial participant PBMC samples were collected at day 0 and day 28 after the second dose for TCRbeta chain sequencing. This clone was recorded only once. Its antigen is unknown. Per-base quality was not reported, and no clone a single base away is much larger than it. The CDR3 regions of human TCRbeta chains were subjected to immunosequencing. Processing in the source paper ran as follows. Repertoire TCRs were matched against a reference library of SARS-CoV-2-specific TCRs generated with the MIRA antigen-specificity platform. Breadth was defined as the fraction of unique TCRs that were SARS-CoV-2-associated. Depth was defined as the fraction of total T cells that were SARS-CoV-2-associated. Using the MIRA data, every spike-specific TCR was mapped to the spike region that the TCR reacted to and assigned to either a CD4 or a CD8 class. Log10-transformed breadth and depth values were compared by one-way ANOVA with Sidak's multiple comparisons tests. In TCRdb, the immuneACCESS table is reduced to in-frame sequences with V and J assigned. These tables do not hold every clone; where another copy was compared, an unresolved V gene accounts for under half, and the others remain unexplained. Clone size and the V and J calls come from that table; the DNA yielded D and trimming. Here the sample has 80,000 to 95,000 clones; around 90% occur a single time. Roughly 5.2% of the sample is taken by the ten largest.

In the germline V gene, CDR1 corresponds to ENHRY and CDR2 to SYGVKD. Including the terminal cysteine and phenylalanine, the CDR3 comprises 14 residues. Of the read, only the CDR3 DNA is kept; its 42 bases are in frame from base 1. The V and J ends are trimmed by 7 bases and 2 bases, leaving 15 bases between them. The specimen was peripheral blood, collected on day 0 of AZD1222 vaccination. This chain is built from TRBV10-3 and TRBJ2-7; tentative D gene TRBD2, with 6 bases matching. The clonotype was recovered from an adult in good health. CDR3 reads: CAIKELADTYEQYF. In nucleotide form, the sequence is TGTGCCATCAAGGAACTAGCCGACACCTACGAGCAGTACTTC.